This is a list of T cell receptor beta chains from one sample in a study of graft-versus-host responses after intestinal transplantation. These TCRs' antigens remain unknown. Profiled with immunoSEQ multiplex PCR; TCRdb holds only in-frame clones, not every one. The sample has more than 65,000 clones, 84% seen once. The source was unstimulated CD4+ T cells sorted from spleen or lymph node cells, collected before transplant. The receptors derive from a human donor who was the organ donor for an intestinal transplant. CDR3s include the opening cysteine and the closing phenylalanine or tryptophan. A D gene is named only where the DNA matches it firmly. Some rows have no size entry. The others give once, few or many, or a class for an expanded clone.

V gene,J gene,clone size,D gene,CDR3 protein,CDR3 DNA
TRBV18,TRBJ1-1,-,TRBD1,CASSPTTGVNTEAFF,TGTGCCAGCTCACCTACGACAGGGGTGAACACTGAAGCTTTCTTT
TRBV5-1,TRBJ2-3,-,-,CASSFRGILDTDTQYF,TGCGCCAGCAGCTTCAGGGGAATCCTGGACACAGATACGCAGTATTTT
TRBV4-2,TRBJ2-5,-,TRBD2,CASSATSGGPKETQYF,TGTGCCAGCAGCGCGACTAGCGGGGGGCCAAAGGAGACCCAGTACTTC
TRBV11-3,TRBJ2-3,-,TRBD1,CASSLGDRADTQYF,TGTGCCAGCAGCTTAGGCGACAGGGCAGATACGCAGTATTTT
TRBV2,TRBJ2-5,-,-,CASRASTGGQETQYF,TGTGCCAGCCGAGCTTCTACCGGGGGCCAAGAGACCCAGTACTTC
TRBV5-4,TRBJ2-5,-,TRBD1,CASSPRTGKETQYF,TGTGCCAGCAGCCCCCGGACAGGGAAAGAGACCCAGTACTTC
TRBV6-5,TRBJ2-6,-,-,CASSYSLSGANVLTF,TGTGCCAGCAGTTACTCACTTTCGGGGGCCAACGTCCTGACTTTC
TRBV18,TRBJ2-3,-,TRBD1,CASSLSIDRVDTQYF,TGTGCCAGCTCACTCTCGATTGACAGGGTGGATACGCAGTATTTT
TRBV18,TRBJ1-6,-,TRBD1,CASSPQGQGNSPLHF,TGTGCCAGCTCACCTCAGGGACAGGGAAATTCACCCCTCCACTTT
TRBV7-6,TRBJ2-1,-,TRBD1,CASSLRQGTYNEQFF,TGTGCCAGCAGCTTGAGACAGGGAACCTACAATGAGCAGTTCTTC
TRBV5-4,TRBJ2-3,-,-,CASSLEVRASTDTQYF,TGTGCCAGCAGCTTGGAGGTCAGGGCTTCCACAGATACGCAGTATTTT
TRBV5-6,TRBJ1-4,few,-,CASSPWGRHEKLFF,TGTGCCAGCAGCCCCTGGGGCAGACATGAAAAACTGTTTTTT
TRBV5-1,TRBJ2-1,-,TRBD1,CASSEGGMEEQFF,TGCGCCAGCAGTGAAGGGGGCATGGAGGAGCAGTTCTTC
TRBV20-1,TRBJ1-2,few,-,CSAARDTF,TGCAGTGCGGCCAGGGACACCTTC
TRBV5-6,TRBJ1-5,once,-,CASSLRDTNQPQHF,TGTGCCAGCAGCTTGCGGGACACGAATCAGCCCCAGCATTTT
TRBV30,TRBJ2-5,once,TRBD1,CAGNRGLGETQYF,TGTGCCGGCAACAGGGGGCTAGGGGAGACCCAGTACTTC
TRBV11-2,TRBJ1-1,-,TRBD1,CASSSDRDTEAFF,TGTGCCAGCAGCTCGGACAGGGACACTGAAGCTTTCTTT
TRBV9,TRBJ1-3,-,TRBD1,CASSTTTGATGNTIYF,TGTGCCAGCAGCACAACGACAGGGGCGACTGGAAACACCATATATTTT
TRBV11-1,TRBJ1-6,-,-,CASSSSPGDHNSPLHF,TGTGCCAGCAGCTCGAGCCCAGGGGACCATAATTCACCCCTCCACTTT
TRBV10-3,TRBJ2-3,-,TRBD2,CAISEGGSGEDTQYF,TGTGCCATCAGTGAGGGAGGTAGCGGGGAGGATACGCAGTATTTT
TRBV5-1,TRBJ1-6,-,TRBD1,CASSLEGRDRVGSPLHF,TGCGCCAGCAGCTTGGAGGGCAGGGACAGGGTGGGCTCACCCCTCCACTTT
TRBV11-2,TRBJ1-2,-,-,CASSLWKVQDYGYTF,TGTGCCAGCAGCTTATGGAAAGTACAGGACTATGGCTACACCTTC